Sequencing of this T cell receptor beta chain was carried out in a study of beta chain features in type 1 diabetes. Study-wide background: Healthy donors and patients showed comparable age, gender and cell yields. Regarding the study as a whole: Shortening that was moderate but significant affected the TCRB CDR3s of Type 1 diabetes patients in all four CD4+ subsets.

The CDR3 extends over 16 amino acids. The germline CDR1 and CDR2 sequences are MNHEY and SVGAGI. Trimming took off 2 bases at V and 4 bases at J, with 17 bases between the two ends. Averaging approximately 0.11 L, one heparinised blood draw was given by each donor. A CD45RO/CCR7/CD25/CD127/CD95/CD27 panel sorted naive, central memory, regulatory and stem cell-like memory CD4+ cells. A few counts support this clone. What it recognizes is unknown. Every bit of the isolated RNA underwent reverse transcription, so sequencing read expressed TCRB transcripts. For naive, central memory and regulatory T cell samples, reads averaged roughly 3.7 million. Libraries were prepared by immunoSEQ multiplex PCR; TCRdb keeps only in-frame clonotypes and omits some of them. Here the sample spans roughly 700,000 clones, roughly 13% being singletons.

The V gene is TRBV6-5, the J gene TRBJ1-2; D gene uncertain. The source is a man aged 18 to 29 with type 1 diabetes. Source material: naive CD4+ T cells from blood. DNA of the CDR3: TGTGCCAGCAGTTACGGAGGCAGTTCAGTCCCCTATGGCTACACCTTC. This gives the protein CASSYGGSSVPYGYTF.